The present entry profiles one T cell receptor beta chain with its context. Sequenced by immunoSEQ multiplex PCR; TCRdb stores in-frame clones only, minus some. The sample records about 220,000 clones, 75% to 85% being singletons. The entry originates in a study of blood T cell repertoires in COVID-19. Study summary: The United States, Italy and Spain provided the acute and convalescent COVID-19 samples. Sources were T cells, B-cell-depleted T cells, or PBMCs; the material itself was cDNA or gDNA.

Seattle patient enrollment occurred during active infection, with longitudinal follow-up thereafter. The sequencing sample was made of peripheral blood. The clonotype comes from a woman in her 70s with COVID-19, enrolled during active disease.

CDR3 protein: CASSGVGTSGSTDTQYF. In DNA form, the CDR3 reads TGTGCCAGCAGTGGAGTCGGGACTAGCGGGAGCACAGATACGCAGTATTTT. This chain uses TRBV7-2 with TRBJ2-3; 12 bases match TRBD2. Germline values: CDR1 SGHTA, CDR2 FQGNSA. The trim removed 6 bases at V and 0 bases at J, leaving 7 bases unmatched. This CDR3 is 17 amino acids long.